The TCR beta chain described here comes from a study of blood T cell repertoires in COVID-19. Across the study: Sources were T cells, B-cell-depleted T cells, or PBMCs; the material itself was cDNA or gDNA.

Only in-frame clones appear in the TCRdb table, and some are missing; sequencing was by immunoSEQ multiplex PCR. The repertoire includes over 200,000 clones, nearly 90% of them detected once, and roughly 16% sits in the top ten. Ages ranged from about 18 to 89 years, with residence in some 25 US areas. Donors were grouped by their self-reported clinical history. Germline V CDR1 and CDR2: SGDLS, YYNGEE. After removal of 0 bases from V and 14 bases from J, the junction contained 10 bases not matched to a gene. CDR3 length: 14 amino acids. The sequenced sample was PBMCs or T cells enriched from blood (not recorded which). The clonotype was recovered from a young man who had been exposed to COVID-19. The V and J genes are TRBV9 and TRBJ2-1; TRBD2 matches at 8 bases. The CDR3 nucleotides read TGTGCCAGCAGCGTAGCTAGATTAGGGACTAGGGAGTTCTTC. Translating gives CASSVARLGTREFF.